The entry below gives a single T cell receptor (beta chain) sequence along with its context. Its antigen is not identified. Processed graft tissue released its intraepithelial and lamina propria lymphocytes. This specimen belongs to a study of graft-versus-host responses after intestinal transplantation. Study overall: Multivisceral, liver-intestinal, or isolated intestinal transplants were performed in recipients. Anti-thymocyte globulin induction preceded around 3 years of tacrolimus and steroid maintenance in all recipients.

The CDR3 length is 14 residues. The germline gives CDR1 SGDLS, CDR2 YYNGEE. The J segment lost 5 bases and the V segment lost 3 bases, leaving 6 bases of the junction unmatched. Only in-frame clones appear in the TCRdb table, and some are missing; sequencing was by immunoSEQ multiplex PCR. This sample has around 15,000 clones, with over 70% found just once. Study findings and constraints: With peak circulating GvH clone levels came an association with early post-transplant HvG declines. Recipient bone marrow held GvH clones, some seen earlier in ileum or blood.

The TCR sequence derives from a human patient who received an intestinal transplant, so some T cells may come from the graft donor. J is TRBJ2-5 and V is TRBV9, with TRBD1 matching over 8 bases. Sequenced material: ileum tissue, taken about 460 days after intestinal transplant. In DNA form, the CDR3 reads TGTGCCAGCAGCGATGGACAGGGCCTGGAGACCCAGTACTTC. It codes for CASSDGQGLETQYF. Together with reference TRBV9 and TRBJ2-5, the CDR3 gives the full variable domain: DSGVTQTPKHLITATGQRVTLRCSPRSGDLSVYWYQQSLDQGLQFLIQYYNGEERAKGNILERFSAQQFPDLHSELNLSSLELGDSALYFCASSDGQGLETQYFGPGTRLLVL.